The T cell receptor (beta chain) described here comes from a study of T cell responses to AZD1222 COVID-19 vaccine. Study-wide background: Second-dose timings of about 4 or about 12 weeks were pooled.

CDR3 length: 14 amino acids. The germline V and J ends were trimmed by 4 bases and 3 bases, with 12 bases remaining between them. Germline-derived CDR1 and CDR2 are SGHDT and YYEEEE. Study observations and caveats: An increase in Spike-specific TCR breadth and depth was observed after two AZD1222 doses. Sampling that yielded the repertoires occurred only after the peak T cell response. The sample set comprised mostly white British donors with more females, and clonal diversity was possibly underestimated.

On this clone: The antigen is undetermined.

Produced via immunoSEQ multiplex PCR; TCRdb's table is partial and in-frame only. The sample includes tens of thousands of clones, around 80% seen only once; the top ten take about 3.8%. This chain joins TRBV5-6 and TRBJ2-3; D may be TRBD1 (6 bases). The sample was peripheral blood, taken on day 0 of AZD1222 vaccination. This receptor was taken from an adult in good health. DNA for the CDR3: TGTGCCAGCAGCCTACAGGGTCTGACAGATACGCAGTATTTT. Translation: CASSLQGLTDTQYF.